One sample yielded the 8 T cell receptor beta chains listed below, sequenced in a study of cytomegalovirus exposure and HLA in healthy donors. Researchers ran the PCR with 60 Vbeta and 13 Jbeta primers. The data were produced by immunoSEQ multiplex PCR, yet TCRdb's version contains in-frame clones alone and is incomplete. The sample holds fewer than 110,000 clones; roughly 77% are singletons and the top ten take 9% to 12%. The sample was PBMCs. These receptors were taken from a woman under 30 in good health and CMV-seropositive.

The chain is built from TRBV30 and TRBJ1-3; possibly TRBD1 for D (5 bases). V was clipped by 0 bases and J by 1 base, with 13 bases between them. CDR1 and CDR2 (germline): GTSNPN, SVGIG (reference sequence). This CDR3 region has 16 residues. The CDR3 spells CAWSVGGSRSGNTIYF. CDR3 DNA sequence: TGTGCCTGGAGTGTCGGGGGTAGCAGATCTGGAAACACCATATATTTT.

V gene TRBV5-6 combines with J gene TRBJ2-1, with TRBD2 matching 7 bases. V lost 1 base and J lost 4; bases outside the gene matches: 14. CDR1 is SGHDT, CDR2 YYEEEE, per germline. The CDR3 covers 18 residues. CDR3 residues: CASSLPAGGGGSYNEQFF. The DNA of the CDR3 is TGTGCCAGCAGCTTGCCCGCTGGTGGGGGAGGGTCTTACAATGAGCAGTTCTTC.

This clone came up a few times. J is TRBJ1-4 and V is TRBV7-8, with a possible D match to TRBD1 (6 bases). Per germline, CDR1 SGHVS and CDR2 FQNEAQ. This CDR3 region has 14 residues. V shed 3 bases and J shed 8 bases, with 13 bases lying between them. The CDR3 sequence is CASSFGGLKEKLFF. CDR3 sequence (DNA): TGTGCCAGCAGCTTCGGGGGGCTTAAGGAAAAACTGTTTTTT.

This clone was recorded a few times. The chain has TRBV7-8 and TRBJ1-2; 8 bases fit TRBD1. Germline V CDR1 and CDR2: SGHVS, FQNEAQ. V lost 0 bases and J lost 5; bases outside the gene matches: 5. The CDR3 totals 15 residues. The CDR3 sequence: CASSLASGQGYGYTF. The CDR3 nucleotides read TGTGCCAGCAGCTTAGCCTCCGGACAGGGATATGGCTACACCTTC.

The sample holds one count of this clone. The rearrangement joins TRBV5-1 to TRBJ2-7, with TRBD1 matching 7 bases. The J segment lost 0 bases and the V segment lost 0 bases, leaving 12 bases of the junction unmatched. The V gene's germline CDR1 is SGHRS and CDR2 YFSETQ. There are 18 residues in the CDR3. The CDR3 DNA sequence: TGCGCCAGCAGCTTGGGGGTAATGACAGGGCCGAGCTCCTACGAGCAGTACTTC. As protein: CASSLGVMTGPSSYEQYF.

This sequence joins TRBV6-5 and TRBJ2-7; D not resolved. With 8 bases removed from V and 1 base from J, the gap between germline ends came to 9 bases. The CDR3 loop spans 12 amino acids. The germline V gene encodes CDR1 MNHEY and CDR2 SVGAGI. Written as DNA, the CDR3 is TGTGCCAGCGGAGTCCTTTCCTACGAGCAGTACTTC. It yields the protein CASGVLSYEQYF.

This clone has just one count. The chain carries TRBV9 and TRBJ1-5, with D unresolved. Germline V gives CDR1 SGDLS, CDR2 YYNGEE. The germline V and J ends were trimmed by 0 bases and 3 bases, with 4 bases remaining between them. The CDR3 consists of 13 residues. For the CDR3, the DNA is TGTGCCAGCAGCGTAGCCCACAATCAGCCCCAGCATTTT. Its translation: CASSVAHNQPQHF. The entire variable domain, with the rest obtained from reference TRBV9 and TRBJ1-5, is as follows: DSGVTQTPKHLITATGQRVTLRCSPRSGDLSVYWYQQSLDQGLQFLIQYYNGEERAKGNILERFSAQQFPDLHSELNLSSLELGDSALYFCASSVAHNQPQHFGDGTRLSIL.

V and J are TRBV19 and TRBJ2-1; 7 bases map to TRBD2. From germline, CDR1 is LNHDA and CDR2 SQIVND (reference sequence). Unmatched junction bases numbered 1, after V lost 2 bases and J lost 6 bases. The CDR3 contains 13 residues. The CDR3 DNA is TGTGCCAGTAGTATATTAGCGGGCAATGAGCAGTTCTTC. This encodes CASSILAGNEQFF.